The 10 T cell receptor beta chains listed next were all sequenced from one sample in a study of T cell repertoires in ileal Crohn's disease. TCRdb keeps only in-frame clones here, not all; method: immunoSEQ multiplex PCR. The repertoire includes about 59,000 clones, 70% to 90% of them detected once, and around 2.1% sits in the top ten. Regarding time point: neoterminal ileum biopsy at postoperative endoscopy, about 6 months after surgery. Sequenced sample: ileal tissue. All receptors come from an adult with Crohn's disease.

The V and J genes are TRBV4-2 and TRBJ1-1; D may be TRBD1 (6 bases). The germline V gene has CDR1 LGHNA and CDR2 YNFKEQ. CDR3 size: 15 residues. Trimming pared 0 bases from V and 10 bases from J, leaving 18 bases between. The chain's CDR3 is CASSQDGSGQIAAFF. CDR3 bases: TGTGCCAGCAGCCAAGACGGTTCAGGACAGATTGCAGCTTTCTTT.

This chain joins TRBV10-2 and TRBJ2-1; 10 bases fit TRBD1. Germline CDR1 WSHSY, CDR2 SAAADI. This CDR3 comprises 15 residues. The J segment lost 8 bases and the V segment lost 4 bases, leaving 8 bases of the junction unmatched. The CDR3 nucleotides are TGCGCCAGCAGTGGTTGGGACAGGGGAGTCTATGAGCAGTTCTTC. Translating it yields CASSGWDRGVYEQFF.

The chain carries TRBV28 and TRBJ1-3; D gene ambiguous. The CDR3 extends over 15 amino acids. The V end lost 6 bases, the J end lost 7 bases, and 19 bases lay between the germline ends. Germline-derived CDR1 and CDR2 are MDHEN and SYDVKM. Here the CDR3 DNA reads TGTGCCAGCAGCCAAACCGGGTCGCAACGGAACACCATATATTTT. It is translated as CASSQTGSQRNTIYF. The full variable domain, in which reference TRBV28 and TRBJ1-3 provide the parts outside the CDR3, is DVKVTQSSRYLVKRTGEKVFLECVQDMDHENMFWYRQDPGLGLRLIYFSYDVKMKEKGDIPEGYSVSREKKERFSLILESASTNQTSMYLCASSQTGSQRNTIYFGEGSWLTVV.

The genes are TRBV27 and TRBJ1-1; a possible D gene is TRBD1 (6 bases). The CDR3 contains 17 residues. The ends were cut back, 4 bases at V and 4 bases at J, with 22 bases in the middle. Germline assignment: CDR1 MNHEY and CDR2 SMNVEV (reference sequence). In DNA form, the CDR3 reads TGTGCCAGCAGTTCGCGCCGGACAGCTCGTCTCAGCACTGAAGCTTTCTTT. It encodes CASSSRRTARLSTEAFF.

This rearrangement joins TRBV5-1 to TRBJ2-3, with TRBD2 identical over 7 bases. The CDR3 sequence is 13 residues long. V was clipped by 4 bases and J by 3 bases; unmatched bases: 2. The germline gives CDR1 SGHRS, CDR2 YFSETQ. CDR3 DNA sequence: TGCGCCAGCAGCCTTAGCGGGACAGATACGCAGTATTTT. It codes for CASSLSGTDTQYF.

The chain is built from TRBV7-2 and TRBJ1-1, with D possibly being TRBD1 (5 bases). V lost 1 base, J lost 1 base, and 10 bases lay in between. Germline CDR1 SGHTA, CDR2 FQGNSA. This CDR3 comprises 15 residues. CDR3 residues: CASSLDGRGNTEAFF. DNA for the CDR3: TGTGCCAGCAGCTTAGATGGGAGGGGGAACACTGAAGCTTTCTTT.

Only one count was recorded for this clone. This sequence joins TRBV7-2 and TRBJ2-3; the D is unclear. Germline V gene data show CDR1 as SGHTA and CDR2 as FQGNSA. The V end was cut by 1 base, the J end by 0 bases, with 8 bases between. The CDR3 is 15 amino acids. This chain's CDR3 is CASSLGLGSTDTQYF. DNA for the CDR3: TGTGCCAGCAGCTTAGGCTTGGGCAGCACAGATACGCAGTATTTT. The full variable domain, completed using reference TRBV7-2 and TRBJ2-3, is GAGVSQSPSNKVTEKGKDVELRCDPISGHTALYWYRQSLGQGLEFLIYFQGNSAPDKSGLPSDRFSAERTGGSVSTLTIQRTQQEDSAVYLCASSLGLGSTDTQYFGPGTRLTVL.

The rearrangement links TRBV10-1 to TRBJ2-1; 7 positions match TRBD2. Trimming removed 7 bases from V and 8 bases from J; junction bases left unmatched: 2. The germline V gene encodes CDR1 WNHNN and CDR2 SYGVQD (reference sequence). The CDR3 has 11 residues. CDR3 DNA: TGCGCCAGCAAGAGCGGGGATGAGCAGTTCTTC. This codes for CASKSGDEQFF.

The chain employs TRBV9 and TRBJ2-4, with TRBD1 identical over 9 bases. CDR3 length equals 16 residues. Germline loops: CDR1 SGDLS, CDR2 YYNGEE. The V and J ends lost 3 bases and 0 bases, in that order; junction bases with no gene match: 4. The CDR3 sequence is CASSGRTGEAKNIQYF. The CDR3 region has the DNA TGTGCCAGCAGCGGGAGGACAGGGGAAGCCAAAAACATTCAGTACTTC.

This clone was counted a few times. The V gene is TRBV18, the J gene TRBJ2-1; TRBD1 matches 9 bases. Losses at the gene ends were 0 bases for V and 15 bases for J; bases not matched to a gene: 15. Germline CDR1 and CDR2: KGHSH and LQKENI. The CDR3 is 16 residues long. The CDR3, as DNA: TGTGCCAGCTCACCACCAACGGGACAGGGAACGAACACGGCGTTCTTC. It encodes CASSPPTGQGTNTAFF.